Shown below are 3 T cell receptor beta chains from a single sample sequenced in a study of shared clonotypes between healthy human individuals. Generated by immunoSEQ multiplex PCR, the TCRdb table keeps only in-frame clones and is missing some. Of more than 2,000,000 clones in the sample, 93% were seen once. Sequencing input: naive CD4+ T cells from PBMCs. The subset denotes: CD45RA+ positively selected. The receptor set was obtained from a man younger than 30 in good health. Some clones in this sample may be carry-over from other donors' samples.

The chain is built from TRBV5-8 and TRBJ2-1; 10 bases are a match to TRBD2. CDR1 and CDR2 from the germline V gene are SGHTS and YDEGEE. The J segment lost 4 bases and the V segment lost 1 base, leaving 5 bases of the junction unmatched. This CDR3 is 16 amino acids long. CDR3 DNA sequence: TGTGCCAGCAGCTTGTGGGGACTAGCGAGTTACAATGAGCAGTTCTTC. Encoded protein: CASSLWGLASYNEQFF.

A note on this clone: At the DNA level, this CDR3 is encoded by other sequences in the same sample as well. The rearrangement links TRBV9 to TRBJ2-6; D gene unclear. The CDR3 extends over 15 amino acids. Germline CDR1 and CDR2: SGDLS and YYNGEE. The V end lost 0 bases, the J end lost 0 bases, and 4 bases lay between the germline ends. CDR3 region: CASSVAGSGANVLTF. In DNA, the CDR3 is TGTGCCAGCAGCGTAGCTGGCTCTGGGGCCAACGTCCTGACTTTC.

The table lists this clone with a count of one. This rearrangement joins TRBV27 to TRBJ1-5, with TRBD1 matching over 7 bases. V shed 6 bases and J 13 bases; nucleotides not matched to a gene: 15. The germline V gene has CDR1 MNHEY and CDR2 SMNVEV (reference sequence). This CDR3 contains 14 residues. In DNA form, the CDR3 reads TGTGCCAGCAGACCCTCGGGACAGATGAGCCTACAGCATTTT. Amino acid sequence: CASRPSGQMSLQHF.